Listed below are T cell receptor beta chains from one sample, sequenced in a study of response to subunit inactivated influenza vaccine. From the RT-PCR reads, TCRdb called clonotypes with MiXCR, one entry per CDR3 protein. The sample has hundreds of thousands of distinct CDR3 sequences; over 9.5% are singletons. The specimen comprised PBMCs from blood, sampled on the day of vaccination. The receptors originated from a man over 45 who received an inactivated influenza vaccine. The CDR3 runs from the conserved cysteine through the conserved F or W. The order of the fields is CDR3 DNA, CDR3 protein, D gene, CDR3 length, V gene, clone size, J gene. D genes are given only for firm matches. Clone size, where shown, is once, few, many, or a class for clones that have expanded.

TGTGCCAGCAACGACGGGAGCTCCTACAATGAGCAGTTCTTC | CASNDGSSYNEQFF | - | 14 | TRBV2 | few | TRBJ2-1
TGCGCCAGCAGACCCGTCAACCCCGGGGAGCTGTTTTTT | CASRPVNPGELFF | - | 13 | TRBV5-1 | - | TRBJ2-2
TGCAGCGTTGTCCGGGACGTCACCTACGAGCAGTACTTC | CSVVRDVTYEQYF | - | 13 | TRBV29-1 | few | TRBJ2-7
TGTGCCAGCAGCTACGGTGGGGGGACAGATACGCAGTATTTT | CASSYGGGTDTQYF | - | 14 | TRBV7-2 | many | TRBJ2-3
TGTGCCAGCAGCCAAGTTGCGGGGACCGGGGAGCTGTTTTTT | CASSQVAGTGELFF | - | 14 | TRBV3-1 | many | TRBJ2-2
TGTGCCAGCAGCCTAGGGCGCTTGATGAACACTGAAGCTTTCTTT | CASSLGRLMNTEAFF | - | 15 | TRBV7-2 | many | TRBJ1-1
TGCAGTGCTAGTATCGTGAACACTGAAGCTTTCTTT | CSASIVNTEAFF | - | 12 | TRBV20-1 | - | TRBJ1-1
TGTGCCAGCAGCCACGACAGCTTCCAGTACTTC | CASSHDSFQYF | - | 11 | TRBV6-2/TRBV6-3 | - | TRBJ2-5
TGCGCCAGCAGTGAGTCATCTTGGACAGGCCGAGCCAAAAACATTCAGTACTTC | CASSESSWTGRAKNIQYF | TRBD1 | 18 | TRBV10-2 | few | TRBJ2-4
TGTGCCAGCAGTTTAGAGACTGGCGCCGGTCGGGAGCAGTTCTTC | CASSLETGAGREQFF | - | 15 | TRBV12-3/TRBV12-4 | - | TRBJ2-1
TGCGCCAGCAGCTTGAAAGTGGGATACGAGCAGTACTTC | CASSLKVGYEQYF | - | 13 | TRBV5-1 | many | TRBJ2-7
TGTGCCAGCAGCCCTCAACAGGGTAACACTGAAGCTTTCTTT | CASSPQQGNTEAFF | - | 14 | TRBV7-9 | many | TRBJ1-1
TGTGCCAGCAGAAACCAGGGGGCCGGGACAGATACGCAGTATTTT | CASRNQGAGTDTQYF | TRBD1 | 15 | TRBV6-2/TRBV6-3 | few | TRBJ2-3
TGCAGTGCTGGAAGGGCTCTATACGAGCAGTACTTC | CSAGRALYEQYF | - | 12 | TRBV20-1 | - | TRBJ2-7
TGTGCCAGCAGCATGACCTCCAACATGGTTCTTAGCTATGGCTACACCTTC | CASSMTSNMVLSYGYTF | - | 17 | TRBV12-3/TRBV12-4 | - | TRBJ1-2
TGTGCCAGCACCGAGGACAGGGATTACGAGCAGTACTTC | CASTEDRDYEQYF | TRBD1 | 13 | TRBV7-9 | few | TRBJ2-7
TGTGCCAGCAGCCGGGACCTAGCTAATGAAAAACTGTTTTTT | CASSRDLANEKLFF | - | 14 | TRBV7-9 | few | TRBJ1-4
TGCAGCGCCGGGCAGGGGCGAGGCGAGCAGTACTTC | CSAGQGRGEQYF | - | 12 | TRBV29-1 | many | TRBJ2-7
TGTGCCAGCAGCGTGGGGGACAGCCCTAATGAAAAACTGTTTTTT | CASSVGDSPNEKLFF | TRBD1 | 15 | TRBV9 | - | TRBJ1-4
TGTGCCAGCAGTTTTCCCGGTGACACTGAAGCTTTCTTT | CASSFPGDTEAFF | - | 13 | TRBV12-3/TRBV12-4 | many | TRBJ1-1
TGCGCCAGCAGCTTGGAGAGCGGGGGGTTCTACAATGAGCAGTTCTTC | CASSLESGGFYNEQFF | TRBD2 | 16 | TRBV5-1 | few | TRBJ2-1
TGCAGTGCTCTTCATACGTCCGGGATGTACACCGGGGAGCTGTTTTTT | CSALHTSGMYTGELFF | - | 16 | TRBV20-1 | few | TRBJ2-2
TGCAGTGCTAGATCATCGACAGGAGGGGAGACCCAGTACTTC | CSARSSTGGETQYF | - | 14 | TRBV20-1 | - | TRBJ2-5
TGTGCCAGCAGTTTATCCGTCTATTTAGCCAAAAACATTCAGTACTTC | CASSLSVYLAKNIQYF | - | 16 | TRBV28 | few | TRBJ2-4
TGTGCCAGCAGCTTTGCCGGACAGGGGCCAGATACGCAGTATTTT | CASSFAGQGPDTQYF | TRBD1 | 15 | TRBV5-5 | few | TRBJ2-3
TGTGCCAGCAGGGAGGCCCCAGCCTACGAGCAGTACTTC | CASREAPAYEQYF | - | 13 | TRBV28 | - | TRBJ2-7
TGTGCCAGCAGCCTAACAGAGGGCCCCTACGAGCAGTACTTC | CASSLTEGPYEQYF | - | 14 | TRBV6-6 | many | TRBJ2-7
TGCGCCAGCAGCCAAGCCGAAGGCGGAGATACGCAGTATTTT | CASSQAEGGDTQYF | - | 14 | TRBV4-3 | many | TRBJ2-3
TGTGCCAGCAGCCAAGCCAGGTTTTCACCCCTCCACTTT | CASSQARFSPLHF | - | 13 | TRBV3-1 | few | TRBJ1-6
TGTGCCAGCAGTTTATCTATTCAAGGAAATCAGCCCCAGCATTTT | CASSLSIQGNQPQHF | - | 15 | TRBV28 | once | TRBJ1-5
TGCAGTGCTAGCTGGCGGCGGGGAATCCAAGAGACCCAGTACTTC | CSASWRRGIQETQYF | - | 15 | TRBV20-1 | many | TRBJ2-5
TGCAGTGCTAGACCGGACAGGGTAAGGGACACTGAAGCTTTCTTT | CSARPDRVRDTEAFF | TRBD1 | 15 | TRBV20-1 | few | TRBJ1-1
TGTGCCAGCTCACAACGCCCACAGGGCTCCCTAGCCAAAAACATTCAGTACTTC | CASSQRPQGSLAKNIQYF | - | 18 | TRBV18 | few | TRBJ2-4
TGTGCCAGCAGTTACTCACGTTTGGAAGCTTTCTTT | CASSYSRLEAFF | - | 12 | TRBV6-6 | - | TRBJ1-1
TGCAGTGCTAGGACTAGCGGGGGGGCGAGTGAGCAGTTCTTC | CSARTSGGASEQFF | TRBD2 | 14 | TRBV20-1 | few | TRBJ2-1
TGTGCCAGCAGCTTACTTAACAGGGGACACCAAGGGGCCCAGTACTTC | CASSLLNRGHQGAQYF | TRBD1 | 16 | TRBV7-8 | many | TRBJ2-5
TGTGCCAGCAGTGTTGGCCTCTGGGACATTCAGTACTTC | CASSVGLWDIQYF | - | 13 | TRBV2 | - | TRBJ2-4
TGCAGCGTTGAACTTCTAGCGGGGGGTTCTGAGCAGTTCTTC | CSVELLAGGSEQFF | TRBD2 | 14 | TRBV29-1 | - | TRBJ2-1
TGCAGTGCTGAGGACCCCCGGTCGGGTGGCTACACCTTC | CSAEDPRSGGYTF | - | 13 | TRBV20-1 | few | TRBJ1-2
TGTGCCAGCAGTGAAGCCCCTGGGACAGCGAGTGAAGCTTTCTTT | CASSEAPGTASEAFF | TRBD1 | 15 | TRBV6-1 | - | TRBJ1-1
TGTGCCACCAGTGAGCATGACAGGGGCTATGGCTACACCTTC | CATSEHDRGYGYTF | TRBD1 | 14 | TRBV24-1 | - | TRBJ1-2
TGCAGTGCTAGACCCGGGAGGGTCAATCAGCCCCAGCATTTT | CSARPGRVNQPQHF | - | 14 | TRBV20-1 | many | TRBJ1-5
TGTGCCAGCAGCGTAGGGGGACTAGCGAGGTTTACGCAGTATTTT | CASSVGGLARFTQYF | TRBD2 | 15 | TRBV9 | few | TRBJ2-3
TGTGCCAGCAGTTGGGGGAAGGCCTACGAGCAGTACTTC | CASSWGKAYEQYF | - | 13 | TRBV27 | - | TRBJ2-7
TGTGCCAGCAGTTACCTTAGCGGGGGCCCGAACACCGGGGAGCTGTTTTTT | CASSYLSGGPNTGELFF | TRBD2 | 17 | TRBV6-2/TRBV6-3 | - | TRBJ2-2
TGTGCCACCAGGACTGGGGGCAGTGAAAAACTGTTTTTT | CATRTGGSEKLFF | - | 13 | TRBV15 | many | TRBJ1-4
TGCGCCAGCAGCGGGACTTGGGGCTCTGGAAACACCATATATTTT | CASSGTWGSGNTIYF | - | 15 | TRBV5-1 | few | TRBJ1-3
TGCAGTGCTAGAGCTCACGGTTCCTACGAGCAGTACTTC | CSARAHGSYEQYF | - | 13 | TRBV20-1 | few | TRBJ2-7
TGCAGTGCCATACCAGTACAGGGAACCTACGAGCAGTACTTC | CSAIPVQGTYEQYF | - | 14 | TRBV20-1 | - | TRBJ2-7
TGCGCCAGCACTCGGACGACCGACTACCAGCAGTACTTC | CASTRTTDYQQYF | - | 13 | TRBV10-1 | few | TRBJ2-7
TGCAGTGCAAGTCGGGGGGGCCCTAAGACCAATGAGCAGTTCTTC | CSASRGGPKTNEQFF | TRBD2 | 15 | TRBV20-1 | - | TRBJ2-1
TGTGCCAGCAGCACCGAGGCTAGCGGGAGGTTGTACGAGCAGTACTTC | CASSTEASGRLYEQYF | TRBD2 | 16 | TRBV12-3/TRBV12-4 | - | TRBJ2-7
TGCAGCGTTGGGTTTCTGTCGAACACCGGGGAGCTGTTTTTT | CSVGFLSNTGELFF | - | 14 | TRBV29-1 | many | TRBJ2-2
TGTGCCAGCAGTTACAATGGGGCTGGGGCACCCCTCCACTTT | CASSYNGAGAPLHF | - | 14 | TRBV6-5 | few | TRBJ1-6